This T cell receptor (beta chain) was retrieved from a study of read filtering for tumor transcriptome and immune sequencing. Study-wide context: Transcriptome libraries were built from DNase-treated RNA.

Trimming stripped 2 bases from V and 3 bases from J, with 2 bases between. The germline V gene encodes CDR1 MGHRA and CDR2 YSYEKL. This CDR3 comprises 13 residues. This clonotype occurred many times. Bone marrow was sampled from every patient at the time of active disease. From about 0.4 ug of RNA, a library with molecular barcoded alpha/delta and beta/gamma adaptors was made. In TCRdb, the reads were re-called with MiXCR into one record per CDR3 protein. The data contain approximately 61,000 distinct CDR3 sequences, about a fifth of them singletons. The chain carries TRBV4-1 and TRBJ2-6; D not resolved. This clonotype was obtained from a donor at least 40 years old with multiple myeloma. Sample: a population of CD138-negative cells sorted from bone marrow. CDR3 nucleotide sequence: TGCGCCAGCAGCCAAAGTGGGGCCAACGTCCTGACTTTC. It specifies CASSQSGANVLTF.